Listed below are T cell receptor beta chains from one sample, sequenced in a study of blood T cell repertoires in COVID-19. This table comes from immunoSEQ multiplex PCR, and its TCRdb copy is limited to in-frame clones, with some not included. The sample carries 500,000 or so clones, around 87% recorded once. Source material: PBMCs or T cells enriched from blood (not recorded which). These receptors originate from a woman in her late teens or twenties who had recovered from COVID-19. Both conserved end residues are part of each CDR3. The D gene is left open where the match is weak. Size values are once, few and many counts, or a class for expanded clones, and some rows have none.

>NA|NA|TRBJ1-1|TRBV5-1
CASSFQEGTEAFF
TGCGCCAGCAGCTTCCAGGAGGGTACTGAAGCTTTCTTT
>NA|NA|TRBJ2-5|TRBV11-3
CASSLGGVGGETQYF
TGTGCCAGCAGCTTAGGCGGAGTTGGGGGGGAGACCCAGTACTTC
>TRBD2|once|TRBJ2-1|TRBV27
CASSLSRSSGGHEQFF
TGTGCCAGCAGTTTATCGAGGTCTAGCGGGGGGCATGAGCAGTTCTTC
>NA|NA|TRBJ1-3|TRBV19
CASNPRENSGNTIYF
TGTGCCAGTAACCCCAGGGAAAACTCTGGAAACACCATATATTTT
>NA|NA|TRBJ1-6|TRBV7-9
CASSLEGEGSPLHF
TGTGCCAGCAGTTTAGAGGGGGAAGGTTCACCCCTCCACTTT
>TRBD1|NA|TRBJ1-3|TRBV28
CASSPPGQIGNTIYF
TGTGCCAGCAGTCCCCCGGGACAGATAGGAAACACCATATATTTT
>NA|NA|TRBJ2-1|TRBV11-1
CASSRGLMVEQFF
TGTGCCAGCAGCCGGGGTTTGATGGTCGAGCAGTTCTTC
>TRBD1|NA|TRBJ1-1|TRBV5-1
CASSSGQGDTEAFF
TGCGCCAGCAGCTCCGGACAGGGCGACACTGAAGCTTTCTTT
>NA|NA|TRBJ2-7|TRBV5-1
CASSTGGPPEQYF
TGCGCCAGCAGTACCGGGGGTCCCCCCGAGCAGTACTTC
>NA|NA|TRBJ1-2|TRBV6-6
CASSPGQAGTF
TGTGCCAGCAGCCCCGGACAAGCAGGCACCTTC
>TRBD1|NA|TRBJ1-1|TRBV5-1
CASSRTGGMNTEAFF
TGCGCCAGCAGCCGGACAGGGGGGATGAACACTGAAGCTTTCTTT
>NA|NA|TRBJ1-1|TRBV19
CASSVIMNTEAFF
TGTGCCAGTAGCGTAATAATGAACACTGAAGCTTTCTTT
>NA|NA|TRBJ2-2|TRBV2
CASSRAGELFF
TGTGCCAGCTCCCGGGCCGGGGAGCTGTTTTTT
>NA|NA|TRBJ1-5|TRBV6-5
CASRRTLDNQPQHF
TGTGCCAGCAGAAGGACACTGGACAATCAGCCCCAGCATTTT
>NA|NA|TRBJ2-3|TRBV9
CASSVPAGNTDTQYF
TGTGCCAGCAGCGTACCGGCGGGGAACACAGATACGCAGTATTTT
>NA|few|TRBJ1-3|TRBV30
CAWDTGTVSGNTIYF
TGTGCCTGGGACACCGGGACTGTCTCTGGAAACACCATATATTTT
>NA|NA|TRBJ1-6|TRBV27
CASRILNSPLHF
TGTGCCAGCAGAATACTTAATTCACCCCTCCACTTT
>NA|NA|TRBJ2-7|TRBV29-1
CSVGTSHLQQYF
TGCAGCGTTGGGACTTCCCATTTGCAGCAGTACTTC
>TRBD1|NA|TRBJ1-2|TRBV7-8
CASSLGPTGDGYTF
TGTGCCAGCAGCTTAGGCCCTACAGGGGATGGCTACACCTTC
>NA|NA|TRBJ1-1|TRBV24-1
CATSDAGGTEAFF
TGTGCCACCAGTGATGCAGGAGGGACTGAAGCTTTCTTT
>NA|few|TRBJ2-3|TRBV5-6
CASSSFTDTQYF
TGTGCCAGCAGCTCCTTCACAGATACGCAGTATTTT
>NA|NA|TRBJ1-4|TRBV11-2
CASSSARGGLFF
TGTGCCAGCAGCTCCGCGCGGGGGGGACTGTTTTTT
>NA|NA|TRBJ2-7|TRBV3-1/TRBV3-2
CASSTDSSSYEQYF
TGTGCCAGCAGCACGGACAGCAGCTCCTACGAGCAGTACTTC